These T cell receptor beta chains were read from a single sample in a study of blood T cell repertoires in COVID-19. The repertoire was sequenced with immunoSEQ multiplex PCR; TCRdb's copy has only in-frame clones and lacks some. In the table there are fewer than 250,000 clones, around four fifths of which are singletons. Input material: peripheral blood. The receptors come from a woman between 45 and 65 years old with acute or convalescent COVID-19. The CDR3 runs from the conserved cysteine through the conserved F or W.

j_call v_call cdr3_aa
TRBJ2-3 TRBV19 CASHETPRGKADTQYF
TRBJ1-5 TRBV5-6 CASSLRTGGNQPQHF
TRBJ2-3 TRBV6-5 CASRGLAANTDTQYF
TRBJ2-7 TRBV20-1 CSAGLAGAMYF
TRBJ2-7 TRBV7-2 CASSSTTSGYEQYF
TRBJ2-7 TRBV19 CASSIGGGDPYEQYF
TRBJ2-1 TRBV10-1 CATQTGLALNEQFF
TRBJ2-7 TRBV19 CASSIVGGGYEQYF
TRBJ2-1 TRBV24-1 CATSDFRQGTQISSYNEQFF
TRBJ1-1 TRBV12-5 CASGLVLGAALNTEAFF
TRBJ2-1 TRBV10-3 CAISESGGSSYNEQFF
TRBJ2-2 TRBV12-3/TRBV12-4 CASSSPGTGELFF
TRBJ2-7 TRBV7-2 CASSLVQGLGYEQYF
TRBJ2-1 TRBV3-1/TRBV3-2 CASSTGNEQFF
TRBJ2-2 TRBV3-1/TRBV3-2 CASSQEGLAGSGMFF
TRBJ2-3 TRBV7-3 CASSLTGGRQDTQYF
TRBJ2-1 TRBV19 CASSIQLAGDLNEQFF
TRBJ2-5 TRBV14 CASSKSSWYQETQYF
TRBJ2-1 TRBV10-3 CAIREGLAINDEQFF
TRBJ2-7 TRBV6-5 CARSVPYEQYF
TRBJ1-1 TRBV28 CASSSTVPGGTEAFF
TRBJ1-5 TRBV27 CASSPQAGAGTVGRPQHF
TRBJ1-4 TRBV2 CASSLEVATNEKLFF
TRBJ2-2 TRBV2 CASTTTEATRRTGELFF
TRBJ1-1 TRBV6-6 CASRALLNTEAFF
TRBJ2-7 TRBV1 CTSSRWAITYEQYF
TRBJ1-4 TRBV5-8 CASLLLPATNEKLFF
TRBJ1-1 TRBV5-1 CASSLGTSGAEAFF
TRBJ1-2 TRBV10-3 CAISVHQVDYGYTF
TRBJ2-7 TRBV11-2 CASSLEEGPTYEQYF
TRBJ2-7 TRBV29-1 CPRGQGQGEQYF
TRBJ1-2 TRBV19 CASSTGTRYGYTF
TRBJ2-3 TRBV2 CASSEGGLAGGNTQYF
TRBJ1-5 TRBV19 CATKSLTGASNQPQHF
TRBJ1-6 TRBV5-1 CASSLATVRSSYNSPLHF
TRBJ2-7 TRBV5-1 CASSPGAGLGYEQYF
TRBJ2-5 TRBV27 CASSRGSGHQETQYF
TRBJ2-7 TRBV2 CASIRDRGTKQYF
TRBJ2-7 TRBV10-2 CASSEELAYEQYF
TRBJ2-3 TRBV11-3 CASSRAGTSTDTQYF
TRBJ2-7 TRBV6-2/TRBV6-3 CASSRRQGSSYEQYF
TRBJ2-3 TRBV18 CASSPQRATDTQYF
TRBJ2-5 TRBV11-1 CASSLDLGQETQYF
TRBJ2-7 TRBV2 CATQVFYEQYF
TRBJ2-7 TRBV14 CASSQGGSGLAVEQYF
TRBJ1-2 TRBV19 CASSPGSYGYTF
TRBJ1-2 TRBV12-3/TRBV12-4 CASREGGNYGYTF
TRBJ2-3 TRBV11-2 CASSFSEATQYF